A selection of T cell receptor beta chains follows, all from one sample in a study of blood T cell repertoires in COVID-19. TCRdb's table, derived via immunoSEQ multiplex PCR, lists solely in-frame clones and lacks some. The sample includes around 26,000 clones, around 90% of them seen just once. The sequenced sample was peripheral blood. All receptors come from a human donor in a cohort sampled during active COVID-19. CDR3s include the opening cysteine and the closing phenylalanine or tryptophan. The order of the fields is CDR3 protein, CDR3 DNA, D gene, clone size, V gene, J gene. D genes are given only for firm matches. Clone size is not always given. Where it is, it says once, few, many or a class for expanded clones.

CDR3: CASTPGTGVVYEQYF
DNA: TGTGCCAGCACCCCAGGGACAGGGGTAGTCTACGAGCAGTACTTC
D: TRBD1
size: once
V: TRBV27
J: TRBJ2-7

CDR3: CASSSLTVSNGETQYF
DNA: TGCGCCAGCAGCTCCCTGACTGTATCGAACGGAGAGACCCAGTACTTC
D: .
size: .
V: TRBV5-1
J: TRBJ2-5

CDR3: CASSTVGQGPYEQYF
DNA: TGTGCCAGCAGCACCGTGGGACAGGGGCCCTACGAGCAGTACTTC
D: TRBD1
size: .
V: TRBV11-3
J: TRBJ2-7

CDR3: CASGPDRGGWKSNQPQHF
DNA: TGCGCCAGCGGACCGGACAGGGGGGGTTGGAAAAGCAATCAGCCCCAGCATTTT
D: TRBD1
size: .
V: TRBV10-2
J: TRBJ1-5

CDR3: CSASKGRGGVNGYTF
DNA: TGCAGTGCTAGTAAGGGAAGAGGGGGAGTGAATGGCTACACCTTC
D: .
size: once
V: TRBV20-1
J: TRBJ1-2

CDR3: CASSYFRTGRGYEQYF
DNA: TGTGCCAGCAGTTACTTCCGGACAGGGAGGGGTTACGAGCAGTACTTC
D: .
size: .
V: TRBV6-5
J: TRBJ2-7

CDR3: CASSFTPGQGGYTF
DNA: TGTGCCAGCAGTTTCACACCGGGACAGGGTGGCTACACCTTC
D: TRBD1
size: few
V: TRBV7-2
J: TRBJ1-2

CDR3: CASTRQGANEKLFF
DNA: TGTGCCAGCACTCGACAGGGGGCGAATGAAAAACTGTTTTTT
D: TRBD1
size: .
V: TRBV2
J: TRBJ1-4

CDR3: CSVEGDRGSDTEAFF
DNA: TGCAGCGTTGAGGGGGACAGGGGATCGGACACTGAAGCTTTCTTT
D: TRBD1
size: once
V: TRBV29-1
J: TRBJ1-1

CDR3: CASSLRNPGQGTSPLHF
DNA: TGTGCCAGCAGCTTACGAAATCCGGGACAGGGGACATCACCCCTCCACTTT
D: TRBD1
size: .
V: TRBV7-9
J: TRBJ1-6

CDR3: CASSYRGAGNTIYF
DNA: TGTGCCAGCAGTTACCGAGGTGCGGGAAACACCATATATTTT
D: .
size: .
V: TRBV6-5
J: TRBJ1-3

CDR3: CASTRKLAGGQETQYF
DNA: TGTGCCAGCACTCGAAAACTAGCGGGGGGGCAAGAGACCCAGTACTTC
D: TRBD2
size: .
V: TRBV3-1/TRBV3-2
J: TRBJ2-5

CDR3: CASSVAPGQGQPQHF
DNA: TGTGCCAGCAGCGTAGCCCCAGGCCAGGGTCAGCCCCAGCATTTT
D: .
size: .
V: TRBV9
J: TRBJ1-5

CDR3: CSVRQGVMDTQYF
DNA: TGCAGCGTACGACAGGGGGTTATGGATACGCAGTATTTT
D: TRBD1
size: .
V: TRBV29-1
J: TRBJ2-3

CDR3: CATGGRLTGESGNSPLHF
DNA: TGTGCCACCGGGGGTCGGCTGACAGGGGAGTCTGGTAATTCACCCCTCCACTTT
D: TRBD1
size: few
V: TRBV7-9
J: TRBJ1-6

CDR3: CASSIEGHNQPQHF
DNA: TGTGCCAGTAGTATAGAGGGGCATAATCAGCCCCAGCATTTT
D: .
size: .
V: TRBV19
J: TRBJ1-5

CDR3: CASSLARESGSNEQFF
DNA: TGCGCCAGCAGCTTGGCTCGGGAGTCGGGGTCCAATGAGCAGTTCTTC
D: .
size: .
V: TRBV5-1
J: TRBJ2-1

CDR3: CASSSGDFYYEQYF
DNA: TGTGCCAGCAGCTCCGGGGACTTCTACTACGAGCAGTACTTC
D: .
size: .
V: TRBV11-2
J: TRBJ2-7

CDR3: CASSLGESYGYTF
DNA: TGCGCCAGCAGCTTGGGGGAGAGCTATGGCTACACCTTC
D: .
size: few
V: TRBV5-1
J: TRBJ1-2

CDR3: CASSLAWTDYEQYF
DNA: TGTGCCAGCAGCTTAGCTTGGACAGACTACGAGCAGTACTTC
D: .
size: .
V: TRBV11-3
J: TRBJ2-7

CDR3: CASDGDPGGTYEQYF
DNA: TGTGCCAGCGACGGGGACCCGGGGGGTACGTACGAGCAGTACTTC
D: TRBD2
size: few
V: TRBV2
J: TRBJ2-7

CDR3: CASSLPRDRGHEQFF
DNA: TGTGCCAGCAGTTTGCCCCGGGACAGGGGTCATGAGCAGTTCTTC
D: TRBD1
size: .
V: TRBV6-6
J: TRBJ2-1

CDR3: CASSRTGSATNEKLFF
DNA: TGTGCCAGCAGCCGTACAGGATCCGCAACTAATGAAAAACTGTTTTTT
D: .
size: .
V: TRBV2
J: TRBJ1-4

CDR3: CASRGGLRSYNEQFF
DNA: TGTGCCAGCAGGGGGGGACTACGCTCCTACAATGAGCAGTTCTTC
D: TRBD2
size: .
V: TRBV28
J: TRBJ2-1

CDR3: CASSRGQQTRDTQYF
DNA: TGCGCCAGCAGCCGGGGACAGCAGACCCGGGATACGCAGTATTTT
D: TRBD1
size: .
V: TRBV5-1
J: TRBJ2-3

CDR3: CATSRQTGASSYTF
DNA: TGTGCCACCAGCAGACAGACAGGGGCTTCTAGCTACACCTTC
D: TRBD1
size: .
V: TRBV15
J: TRBJ1-2

CDR3: CASSFGQPQHF
DNA: TGTGCCAGCAGTTTCGGTCAGCCCCAGCATTTT
D: .
size: .
V: TRBV28
J: TRBJ1-5

CDR3: CASSGGGARTDTQYF
DNA: TGTGCCAGCAGCGGCGGGGGGGCTAGGACAGATACGCAGTATTTT
D: TRBD2
size: .
V: TRBV5-4
J: TRBJ2-3

CDR3: CASSLLGLAGSGELFF
DNA: TGTGCCAGCAGCTTACTGGGACTAGCGGGAAGCGGGGAGCTGTTTTTT
D: TRBD2
size: .
V: TRBV7-2
J: TRBJ2-2

CDR3: CASSQAEPGLAAYNEQFF
DNA: TGCGCCAGCAGCCAGGCAGAGCCGGGACTAGCGGCCTACAATGAGCAGTTCTTC
D: TRBD2
size: .
V: TRBV4-3
J: TRBJ2-1

CDR3: CASSSTLTDYEQYF
DNA: TGTGCCAGCAGTTCTACCCTGACAGACTACGAGCAGTACTTC
D: .
size: .
V: TRBV27
J: TRBJ2-7

CDR3: CASSEQGYTEAFF
DNA: TGCGCCAGCAGCGAACAGGGTTACACTGAAGCTTTCTTT
D: .
size: .
V: TRBV5-1
J: TRBJ1-1

CDR3: CATSSRLAGGGEQFF
DNA: TGTGCCACCAGCAGCCGCCTAGCGGGAGGTGGTGAGCAGTTCTTC
D: TRBD2
size: .
V: TRBV15
J: TRBJ2-1

CDR3: CASSFRLAYEQYF
DNA: TGTGCCAGCAGTTTTCGCCTAGCCTACGAGCAGTACTTC
D: .
size: few
V: TRBV5-8
J: TRBJ2-7

CDR3: CASSQEGGDREYEQYF
DNA: TGTGCCAGCAGCCAAGAGGGGGGGGACAGGGAGTACGAGCAGTACTTC
D: TRBD1
size: .
V: TRBV3-1/TRBV3-2
J: TRBJ2-7

CDR3: CASSVGAGSSYEQYF
DNA: TGCGCCAGCAGCGTCGGCGCGGGCAGCTCCTACGAGCAGTACTTC
D: .
size: .
V: TRBV5-1
J: TRBJ2-7

CDR3: CASRPYGVGGNRGNQPQHF
DNA: TGTGCCAGCAGGCCCTATGGTGTCGGGGGAAATCGTGGCAATCAGCCCCAGCATTTT
D: .
size: few
V: TRBV7-8
J: TRBJ1-5

CDR3: CASSSMTGSGSTIYF
DNA: TGTGCCAGCAGCTCGATGACGGGTTCTGGAAGCACCATATATTTT
D: .
size: .
V: TRBV7-2
J: TRBJ1-3

CDR3: CSTATGVQTEAFF
DNA: TGCAGCACCGCGACAGGGGTTCAGACTGAAGCTTTCTTT
D: TRBD1
size: .
V: TRBV29-1
J: TRBJ1-1

CDR3: CASSLEGAGYGYTF
DNA: TGTGCCAGCAGCTTAGAGGGGGCGGGCTATGGCTACACCTTC
D: .
size: once
V: TRBV11-2
J: TRBJ1-2

CDR3: CASSFSDRSNQPQHF
DNA: TGTGCCAGCAGTTTTTCGGACAGGAGTAATCAGCCCCAGCATTTT
D: TRBD1
size: .
V: TRBV6-5
J: TRBJ1-5

CDR3: CASSISQGSSGYEQYF
DNA: TGTGCCAGTAGTATTAGCCAGGGATCTAGCGGCTACGAGCAGTACTTC
D: TRBD2
size: .
V: TRBV19
J: TRBJ2-7

CDR3: CASSFGIGSYGYTF
DNA: TGTGCCAGCAGCTTCGGGATCGGAAGCTATGGCTACACCTTC
D: .
size: .
V: TRBV11-2
J: TRBJ1-2

CDR3: CASSNQTGSSGNTIYF
DNA: TGTGCCAGCAGCAACCAGACAGGGAGCTCTGGAAACACCATATATTTT
D: TRBD1
size: medium-sized
V: TRBV7-6
J: TRBJ1-3

CDR3: CASTQLAGARGELFF
DNA: TGTGCCAGTACCCAACTAGCGGGGGCAAGAGGGGAGCTGTTTTTT
D: TRBD2
size: .
V: TRBV19
J: TRBJ2-2

CDR3: CASSMAYGGGYGYTF
DNA: TGTGCCAGTAGTATGGCATACGGAGGAGGCTATGGCTACACCTTC
D: .
size: .
V: TRBV19
J: TRBJ1-2

CDR3: CASSPHRTRGYDGYTF
DNA: TGTGCCAGCAGCCCTCACCGTACAAGGGGTTACGATGGCTACACCTTC
D: .
size: .
V: TRBV25-1
J: TRBJ1-2

CDR3: CASSSGTGVGSGYTF
DNA: TGTGCCAGCAGTTCAGGGACAGGGGTCGGGAGTGGCTACACCTTC
D: TRBD1
size: .
V: TRBV28
J: TRBJ1-2